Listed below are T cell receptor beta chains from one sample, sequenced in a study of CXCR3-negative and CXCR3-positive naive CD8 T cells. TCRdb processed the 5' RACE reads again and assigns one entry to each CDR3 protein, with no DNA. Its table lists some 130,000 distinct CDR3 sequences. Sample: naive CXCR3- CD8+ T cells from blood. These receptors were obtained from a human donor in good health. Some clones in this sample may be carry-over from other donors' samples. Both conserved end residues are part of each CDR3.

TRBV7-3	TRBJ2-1	CASSLLAGERNEQFF
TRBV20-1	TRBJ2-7	CSARPDRWGDSYEQYF
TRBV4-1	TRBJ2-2	CASSQDPDTGELFF
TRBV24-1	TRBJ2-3	CATSDFGTGVLTDTQYF
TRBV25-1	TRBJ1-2	CASSELGLDYGYTF
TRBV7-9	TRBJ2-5	CASSPHVRDRGGETQYF
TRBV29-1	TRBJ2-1	CSVEILTTTYNEQFF
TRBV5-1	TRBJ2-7	CASSLTQGGEQYF
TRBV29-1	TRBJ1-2	CSVLQQQGTSNYGYTF
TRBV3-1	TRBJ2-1	CASSQEVAGGNGFSDEQFF
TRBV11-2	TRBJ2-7	CASSLGSGAYEQYF
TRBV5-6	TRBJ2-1	CASSLLSSDWRGGLYNEQFF
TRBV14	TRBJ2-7	CASSQRMREQYF
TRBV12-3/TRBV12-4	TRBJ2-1	CASQERGGFREQFF
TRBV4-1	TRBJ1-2	CASSQVNLPETSNGYTF
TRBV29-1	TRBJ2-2	CSVLPGGMNTGELFF
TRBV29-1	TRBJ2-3	CSAVPGLAGTDTQYF
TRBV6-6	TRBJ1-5	CASSDFRQDPSQPQHF
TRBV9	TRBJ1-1	CASSVYGGGNTEAFF
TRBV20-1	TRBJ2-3	CSARDPPLAGVADTQYF
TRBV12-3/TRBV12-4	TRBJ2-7	CASSPWDGYEQYF
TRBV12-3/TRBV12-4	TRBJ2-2	CASSPAGGGFGELFF
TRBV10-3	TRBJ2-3	CAISEGRTGYTQYF
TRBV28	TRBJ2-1	CASSAADNEQFF
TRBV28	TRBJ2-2	CASSSSRLAANTGELFF
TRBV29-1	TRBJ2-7	CSVFSGGGYEQYF
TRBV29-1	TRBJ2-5	CSVEKYQETQYF
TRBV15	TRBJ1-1	CATSSGVAEAFF
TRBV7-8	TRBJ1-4	CASSLGVREKLFF
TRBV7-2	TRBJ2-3	CASSLNIAGRTNTDTQYF
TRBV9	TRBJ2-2	CASTAGDPTGELFF
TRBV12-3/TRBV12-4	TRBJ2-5	CASSLFGGSEETQYF
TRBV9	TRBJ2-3	CASSLEGDTDTQYF
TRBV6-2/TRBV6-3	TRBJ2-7	CASGLGTHYEQYF
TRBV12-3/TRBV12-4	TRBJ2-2	CASSSRGEIAGELFF
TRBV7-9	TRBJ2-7	CASSHRDRGYEQYF
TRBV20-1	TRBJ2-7	CSARDTLRDALYEQYF
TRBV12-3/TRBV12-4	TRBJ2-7	CASSSSYRGLSDEQYF
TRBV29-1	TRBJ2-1	CSVDSGGNEQFF
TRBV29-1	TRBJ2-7	CSVEGGSGPESSYEQYF
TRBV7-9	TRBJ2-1	CASSPGGQATYNEQFF
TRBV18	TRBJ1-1	CASSPTTRNTEAFF
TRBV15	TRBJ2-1	CATSRGGGATLDDEQFF
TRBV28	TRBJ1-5	CASRTGQASNQPQHF
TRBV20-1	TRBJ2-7	CSARDTDRGAYEQYF
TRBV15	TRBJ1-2	CATSRDRRQGRNYGYTF
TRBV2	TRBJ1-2	CASSELGQTNYGYTF
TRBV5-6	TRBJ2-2	CASRPGQGTNTGELFF
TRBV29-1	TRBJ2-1	CSANSGTDNEQFF
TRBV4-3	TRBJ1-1	CASSQDNWGSGGIEAFF
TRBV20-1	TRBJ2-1	CSARAFPLDRIDNEQFF
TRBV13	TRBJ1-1	CASSPLMWENTEAFF
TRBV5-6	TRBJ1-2	CASSLERQGEYGGYTF
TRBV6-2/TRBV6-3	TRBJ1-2	CASIGTGEPNYGYTF
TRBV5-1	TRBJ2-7	CASSDGNSYEQYF
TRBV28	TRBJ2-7	CASSFRIDMYEQYF
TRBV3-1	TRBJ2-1	CASSPTQGGQFF
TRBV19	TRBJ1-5	CASSIVGSQPQHF
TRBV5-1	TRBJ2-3	CASSFDFSDTQYF